These T cell receptor beta chains were read from a single sample in a study of blood T cells in healthy people across ages. TCRdb independently ran MiXCR on the 5' RACE reads; one entry per CDR3 protein. The data hold around 1,500,000 distinct CDR3 sequences, with 25% to 30% observed a single time. Sequencing was carried out using blood. The receptors were gathered from a woman under 40 in good health. CDR3s include the opening cysteine and the closing phenylalanine or tryptophan. The D gene is left open where the match is weak. Some rows have no size entry. The others give once, few or many, or a class for an expanded clone.

d_call | clone_size | j_call | v_call | cdr3_aa | cdr3_nt
NA | NA | TRBJ2-1 | TRBV27 | CASSFPAGGNEQFF | TGTGCCAGCAGCTTTCCCGCAGGCGGAAATGAGCAGTTCTTC
NA | NA | TRBJ1-2 | TRBV9 | CASSGHTESANYGYTF | TGTGCCAGCAGCGGTCATACAGAGTCCGCTAACTATGGCTACACCTTC
TRBD1 | many | TRBJ2-5 | TRBV20-1 | CSARGTGTGQQETQYF | TGCAGTGCTAGAGGGACGGGGACAGGACAGCAAGAGACCCAGTACTTC
NA | NA | TRBJ1-1 | TRBV20-1 | CSAGINTEAFF | TGCAGTGCCGGGATAAACACTGAAGCTTTCTTT
TRBD2 | few | TRBJ2-1 | TRBV5-1 | CASSVAGGKTNEQFF | TGCGCCAGCAGCGTAGCGGGGGGTAAAACCAATGAGCAGTTCTTC
NA | few | TRBJ1-6 | TRBV27 | CASSWRGAYNSPLHF | TGTGCCAGCAGTTGGAGAGGAGCCTATAATTCACCCCTCCACTTT
NA | few | TRBJ2-3 | TRBV20-1 | CSARDPGWTDTQYF | TGCAGTGCTAGAGATCCGGGTTGGACAGATACGCAGTATTTT
NA | NA | TRBJ2-1 | TRBV11-2 | CASSLDPGWGSYNEQFF | TGTGCCAGCAGCTTAGATCCCGGCTGGGGCTCCTACAATGAGCAGTTCTTC
TRBD1 | once | TRBJ1-2 | TRBV5-6 | CASSPGPHTGDPYGYTF | TGTGCCAGCAGCCCGGGCCCTCACACAGGGGACCCTTATGGCTACACCTTC
TRBD1 | few | TRBJ2-2 | TRBV9 | CASSSDYRTGGSNTGELFF | TGTGCCAGCAGCTCGGATTACAGAACAGGGGGCTCTAACACCGGGGAGCTGTTTTTT
NA | few | TRBJ1-2 | TRBV12-3/TRBV12-4 | CASSLVPGNGYTF | TGTGCCAGCAGTTTAGTTCCCGGGAATGGCTACACCTTC